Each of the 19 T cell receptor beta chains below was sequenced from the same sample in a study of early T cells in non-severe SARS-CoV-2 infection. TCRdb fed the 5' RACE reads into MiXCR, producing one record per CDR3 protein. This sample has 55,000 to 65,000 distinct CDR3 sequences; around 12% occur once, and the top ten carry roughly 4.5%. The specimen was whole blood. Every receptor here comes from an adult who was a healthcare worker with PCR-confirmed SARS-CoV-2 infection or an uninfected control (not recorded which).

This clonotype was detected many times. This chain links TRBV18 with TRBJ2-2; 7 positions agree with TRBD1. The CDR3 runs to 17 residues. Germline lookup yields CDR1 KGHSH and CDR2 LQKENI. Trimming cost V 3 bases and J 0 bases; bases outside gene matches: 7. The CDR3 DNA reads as TGTGCCAGCTCACCTTGGGCAGGGACAGCGAACACCGGGGAGCTGTTTTTT. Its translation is CASSPWAGTANTGELFF.

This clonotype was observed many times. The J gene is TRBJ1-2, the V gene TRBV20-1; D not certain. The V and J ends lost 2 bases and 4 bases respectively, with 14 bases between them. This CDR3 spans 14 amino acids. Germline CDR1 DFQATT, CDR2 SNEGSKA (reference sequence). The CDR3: CSARTDTARYGYTF. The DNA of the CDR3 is TGCAGTGCTAGAACAGACACCGCTCGCTATGGCTACACCTTC.

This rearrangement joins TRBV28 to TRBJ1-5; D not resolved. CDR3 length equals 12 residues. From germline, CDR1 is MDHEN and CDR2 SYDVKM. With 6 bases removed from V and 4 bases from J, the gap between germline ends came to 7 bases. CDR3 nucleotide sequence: TGTGCCAGCAGGTCAACTAATCAGCCCCAGCATTTT. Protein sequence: CASRSTNQPQHF.

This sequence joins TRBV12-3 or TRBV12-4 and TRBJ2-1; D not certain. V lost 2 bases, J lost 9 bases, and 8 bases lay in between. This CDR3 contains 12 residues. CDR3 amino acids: CASSLFRTEQFF. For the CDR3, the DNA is TGTGCCAGCAGTTTATTCCGAACTGAGCAGTTCTTC.

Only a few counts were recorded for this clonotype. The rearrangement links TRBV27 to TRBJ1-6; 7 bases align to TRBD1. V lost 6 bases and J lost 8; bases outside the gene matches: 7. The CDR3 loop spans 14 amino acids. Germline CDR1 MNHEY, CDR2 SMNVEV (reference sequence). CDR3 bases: TGTGCCAGCAGGCCGGGACAGCAATATTCACCCCTCCACTTT. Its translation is CASRPGQQYSPLHF.

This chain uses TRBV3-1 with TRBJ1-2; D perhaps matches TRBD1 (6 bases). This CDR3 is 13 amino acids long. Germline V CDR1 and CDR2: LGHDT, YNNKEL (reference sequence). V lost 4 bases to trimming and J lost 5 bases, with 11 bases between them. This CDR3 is CASSPNRAYGYTF. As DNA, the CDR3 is TGTGCCAGCAGCCCGAACAGGGCGTATGGCTACACCTTC.

The CDR3 loop reads CASSLGAQSRNTGELFF. The CDR3, as DNA: TGTGCCAGCAGCTTAGGGGCCCAATCAAGGAACACCGGGGAGCTGTTTTTT. The chain has TRBV11-2 and TRBJ2-2; D ambiguous. Germline CDR1 reads SGHAT; CDR2 reads FQNNGV. The V end was cut by 1 base, the J end by 1 base, with 13 bases between. The CDR3 runs to 17 residues.

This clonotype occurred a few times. The CDR3 spells CSVPAPGETQYF. Here the CDR3 DNA reads TGCAGCGTACCAGCCCCCGGGGAGACCCAGTACTTC. The V call is TRBV29-1, the J call TRBJ2-5; D call uncertain. CDR1 is SQVTM and CDR2 is ANQGSEA in the germline V gene. V was clipped by 6 bases and J by 5 bases, with 13 bases between them. The CDR3 is 12 residues long.

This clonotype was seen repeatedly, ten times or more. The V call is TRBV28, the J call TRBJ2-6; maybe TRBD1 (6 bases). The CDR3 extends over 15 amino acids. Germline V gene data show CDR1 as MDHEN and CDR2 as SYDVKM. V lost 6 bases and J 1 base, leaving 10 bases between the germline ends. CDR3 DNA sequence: TGTGCCAGCAGCCTAACAGGGTCTGGGGCCAACGTCCTGACTTTC. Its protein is CASSLTGSGANVLTF.

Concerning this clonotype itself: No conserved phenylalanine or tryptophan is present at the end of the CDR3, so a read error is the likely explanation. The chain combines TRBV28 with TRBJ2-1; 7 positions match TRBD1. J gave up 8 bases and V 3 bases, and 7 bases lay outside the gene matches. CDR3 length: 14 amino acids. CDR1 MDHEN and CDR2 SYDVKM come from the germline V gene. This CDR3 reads CASSFIRQGHEQFS. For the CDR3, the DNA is TGTGCCAGCAGTTTCATACGACAGGGCCATGAGCAGTTCTCC.

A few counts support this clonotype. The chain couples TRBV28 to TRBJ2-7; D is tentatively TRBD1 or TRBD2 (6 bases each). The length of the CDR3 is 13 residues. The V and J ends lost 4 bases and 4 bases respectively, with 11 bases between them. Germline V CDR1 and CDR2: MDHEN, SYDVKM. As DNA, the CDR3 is TGTGCCAGCAGTTACAGGGCGGGATACGAGCAGTACTTC. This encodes CASSYRAGYEQYF.

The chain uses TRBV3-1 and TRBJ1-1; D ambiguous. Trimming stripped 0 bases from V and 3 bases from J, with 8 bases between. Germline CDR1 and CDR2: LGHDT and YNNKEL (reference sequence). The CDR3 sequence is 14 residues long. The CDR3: CASSQELSDTEAFF. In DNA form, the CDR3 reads TGTGCCAGCAGCCAAGAGCTGTCTGACACTGAAGCTTTCTTT. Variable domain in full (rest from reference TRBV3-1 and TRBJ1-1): DTAVSQTPKYLVTQMGNDKSIKCEQNLGHDTMYWYKQDSKKFLKIMFSYNNKELIINETVPNRFSPKSPDKAHLNLHINSLELGDSAVYFCASSQELSDTEAFFGQGTRLTVV.

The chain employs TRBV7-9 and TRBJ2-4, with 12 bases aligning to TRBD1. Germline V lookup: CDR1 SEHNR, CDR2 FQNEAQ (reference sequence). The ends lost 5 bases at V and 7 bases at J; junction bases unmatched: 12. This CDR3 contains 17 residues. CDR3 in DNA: TGTGCCAGCAGCCCGGGACAGGGGGCCAACCTGCCTAACATTCAGTACTTC. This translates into CASSPGQGANLPNIQYF.

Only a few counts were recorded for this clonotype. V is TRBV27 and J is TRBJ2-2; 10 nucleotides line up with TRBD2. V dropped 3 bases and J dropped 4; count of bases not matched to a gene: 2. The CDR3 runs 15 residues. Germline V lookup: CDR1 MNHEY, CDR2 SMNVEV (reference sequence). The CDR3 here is CASSLRTSGTGELFF. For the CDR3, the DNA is TGTGCCAGCAGTTTGAGGACTAGCGGCACCGGGGAGCTGTTTTTT.

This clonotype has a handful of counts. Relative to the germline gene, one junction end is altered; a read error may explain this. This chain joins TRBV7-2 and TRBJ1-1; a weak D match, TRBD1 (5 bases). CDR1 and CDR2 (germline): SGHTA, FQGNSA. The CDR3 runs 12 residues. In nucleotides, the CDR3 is TGTGCCAGCAGCTTAGAGGGGAGTAACAGGAACTTT. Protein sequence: CASSLEGSNRNF.

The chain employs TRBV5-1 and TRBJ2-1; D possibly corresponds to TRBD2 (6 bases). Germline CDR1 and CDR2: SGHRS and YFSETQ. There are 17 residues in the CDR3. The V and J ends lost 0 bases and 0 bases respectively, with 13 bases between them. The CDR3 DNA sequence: TGCGCCAGCAGCTTGGCCCCCGGGACTTCCTCCTACAATGAGCAGTTCTTC. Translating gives CASSLAPGTSSYNEQFF.

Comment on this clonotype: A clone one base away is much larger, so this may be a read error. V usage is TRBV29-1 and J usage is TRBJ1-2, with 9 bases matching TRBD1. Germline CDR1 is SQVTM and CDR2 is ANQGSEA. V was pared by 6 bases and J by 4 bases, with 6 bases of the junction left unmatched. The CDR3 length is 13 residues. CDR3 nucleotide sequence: TGCAGCGTGGGGACAGGGAACGTCTATGGCTACACCTTC. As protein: CSVGTGNVYGYTF.

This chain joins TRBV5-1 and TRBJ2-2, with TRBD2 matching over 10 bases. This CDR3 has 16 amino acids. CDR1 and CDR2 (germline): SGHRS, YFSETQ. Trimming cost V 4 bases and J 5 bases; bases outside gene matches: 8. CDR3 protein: CASSATSGQPTGELFF. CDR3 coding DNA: TGCGCCAGCAGCGCGACTAGCGGGCAACCGACCGGGGAGCTGTTTTTT.

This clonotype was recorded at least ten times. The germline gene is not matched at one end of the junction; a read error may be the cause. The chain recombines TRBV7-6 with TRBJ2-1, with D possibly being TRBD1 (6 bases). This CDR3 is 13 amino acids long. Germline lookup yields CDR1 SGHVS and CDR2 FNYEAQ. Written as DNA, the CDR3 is TGTGCCAGCAGCTTATATCAGGGGCAAAATCTCCTCTTC. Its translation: CASSLYQGQNLLF. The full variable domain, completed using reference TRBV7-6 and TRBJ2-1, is GAGVSQSPRYKVTKRGQDVALRCDPISGHVSLYWYRQALGQGPEFLTYFNYEAQQDKSGLPNDRFSAERPEGSISTLTIQRTEQRDSAMYRCASSLYQGQNLLFGPGTRLTVL.